The 19 T cell receptor beta chains below were found in one sample sequenced in a study of blood T cell repertoires in COVID-19. Profiling relied on immunoSEQ multiplex PCR, and the TCRdb table lists in-frame clones only, not all of them. The sample lists 200,000 or so clones, roughly 87% seen once, with more than 7% in the top ten. The source material was PBMCs or T cells enriched from blood (not recorded which). These TCRs come from a man aged 25 to 40 in a cohort exposed to, infected with or recovered from COVID-19 (not recorded which).

For the CDR3, the DNA is TGCAGCGCCGCTTGGGCTGGCACAGATACGCAGTATTTT. This sequence encodes CSAAWAGTDTQYF. The J gene is TRBJ2-3, the V gene TRBV29-1; no clear D. CDR3 length equals 13 residues. V lost 7 bases and J 1 base, leaving 12 bases between the germline ends. CDR1 is SQVTM, CDR2 ANQGSEA, per germline.

This chain links TRBV11-2 with TRBJ1-5; D is undetermined. The CDR3 consists of 13 residues. V lost 5 bases, J lost 3 bases, and 8 bases lay in between. In germline, CDR1 is SGHAT, CDR2 FQNNGV. CDR3 DNA sequence: TGTGCCAGCAGCAGCGGCCCCAATCAGCCCCAGCATTTT. Its translation: CASSSGPNQPQHF.

This chain joins TRBV18 and TRBJ2-1, with 8 bases identical to TRBD2. The germline V gene encodes CDR1 KGHSH and CDR2 LQKENI. Losses at the gene ends were 4 bases for V and 0 bases for J; bases not matched to a gene: 2. The CDR3 runs to 15 residues. For the CDR3, the DNA is TGTGCCAGCTCACGCGGGAGGAGCTCCTACAATGAGCAGTTCTTC. Translated: CASSRGRSSYNEQFF.

The chain couples TRBV19 to TRBJ2-5; the D gene is possibly TRBD2 (5 bases). The CDR3 loop spans 15 amino acids. Germline V gene lookup returns CDR1 LNHDA and CDR2 SQIVND (reference sequence). V lost 4 bases to trimming and J lost 1 base, with 13 bases between them. CDR3 in amino acids: CASSTPRASQETQYF. DNA for the CDR3: TGTGCCAGTAGTACCCCGAGGGCGAGCCAAGAGACCCAGTACTTC.

This clone was seen just once. The chain has TRBV27 and TRBJ1-1; D gene uncertain. Germline V gene data show CDR1 as MNHEY and CDR2 as SMNVEV (reference sequence). Trimming took off 3 bases at V and 2 bases at J, with 10 bases between the two ends. CDR3 length equals 14 residues. The CDR3 here is CASSFPFLNTEAFF. CDR3 bases: TGTGCCAGCAGTTTTCCCTTTCTTAACACTGAAGCTTTCTTT.

V gene TRBV6-1 combines with J gene TRBJ2-3, with a tentative D call TRBD1 (6 bases). CDR1 and CDR2 from the germline V gene are MNHNS and SASEGT. The V and J ends lost 1 base and 0 bases respectively, with 8 bases between them. CDR3 length: 15 amino acids. The CDR3 coding sequence is TGTGCCAGCAGTGAAGAGGGGGTCAGCACAGATACGCAGTATTTT. It encodes CASSEEGVSTDTQYF.

The chain couples TRBV21-1 to TRBJ1-4; TRBD1 was called by the table and not checked on the DNA. TRBV21-1 is described as a pseudogene. The CDR3 length is 15 residues. CDR3 nucleotide sequence: TGTGCCAGCAGCAAGATGACAGGGCCCTATGAAAAACTGTTTTTT. It translates to CASSKMTGPYEKLFF.

The chain recombines TRBV28 with TRBJ1-6; tentatively, D is TRBD1 (6 bases). Germline V CDR1 and CDR2: MDHEN, SYDVKM. The CDR3 extends over 15 amino acids. Trimming cost V 3 bases and J 6 bases, with 12 bases left between them. The CDR3 protein is CASSFASGVNSPLHF. The CDR3 DNA reads as TGTGCCAGCAGTTTCGCATCAGGGGTTAATTCACCCCTCCACTTT.

This clone is a singleton in its sample. The chain joins TRBV21-1 to TRBJ2-7; the D call TRBD2 from the table was never checked on the DNA. TRBV21-1 is described as a pseudogene. This CDR3 region has 14 residues. DNA for the CDR3: TGTGCCACCTTATCTAGCGTATACTTCTACGAGCAGTACTTC. Its protein is CATLSSVYFYEQYF.

A few counts support this clone. V and J are TRBV5-3 and TRBJ2-2, with 8 bases lining up with TRBD1. TRBV5-3 is an open reading frame whose function is uncertain. Unmatched junction bases numbered 11, after V lost 3 bases and J lost 1 base. The CDR3 loop spans 18 amino acids. The CDR3 nucleotides are TGTGCCAGAAGCTCGGTCCCGACAGGGGCAATGAACACCGGGGAGCTGTTTTTT. Its translation: CARSSVPTGAMNTGELFF.

The chain joins TRBV11-3 to TRBJ2-5; D uncertain. Germline CDR1 is SGHNT and CDR2 is YENEEA. The CDR3 has 12 amino acids. The V and J ends lost 5 bases and 0 bases respectively, with 4 bases between them. The CDR3 sequence is CASSDNQETQYF. For the CDR3, the DNA is TGTGCCAGCAGCGACAACCAAGAGACCCAGTACTTC.

The chain is built from TRBV6-5 and TRBJ2-7; 9 bases align to TRBD2. CDR1 and CDR2 (germline): MNHEY, SVGAGI. There are 14 residues in the CDR3. Germline trimming cut 7 bases from V and 4 bases from J; bases unmatched to any gene: 8. The CDR3 DNA follows: TGTGCCAGCACTACCGGGACTAGCTCTTACGAGCAGTACTTC. Its translation is CASTTGTSSYEQYF.

The rearrangement uses TRBV28 and TRBJ2-5, with 8 positions matching TRBD2. With V trimmed by 5 bases and J by 1 base, 15 bases remained unmatched. The CDR3 is 18 amino acids. Germline CDR1 is MDHEN and CDR2 is SYDVKM. The CDR3 loop reads CASSGTAGVELPQETQYF. Here the CDR3 DNA reads TGTGCCAGCAGTGGCACAGCGGGAGTTGAGTTGCCCCAAGAGACCCAGTACTTC.

The V call is TRBV27, the J call TRBJ2-1; 8 bases fit TRBD1. This CDR3 has 17 residues. The V gene end was trimmed by 6 bases and the J gene end by 6 bases; junction bases not matched to a gene: 16. CDR1 is MNHEY, CDR2 SMNVEV, per germline (reference sequence). The CDR3 DNA follows: TGTGCCAGCAGACCGGGACAGGAAAGCTCGAGGACCAATGAGCAGTTCTTC. This sequence encodes CASRPGQESSRTNEQFF.

The chain employs TRBV2 and TRBJ1-2; D perhaps matches TRBD1 (5 bases). V was shortened by 7 bases and J by 3 bases, with 15 bases between the two germline ends. Germline V gene sequence: CDR1 SNHLY, CDR2 FYNNEI. CDR3 length equals 14 residues. The CDR3 region is CASTGGRGYYGYTF. The CDR3 DNA reads TGTGCCAGCACCGGGGGACGGGGGTACTATGGCTACACCTTC.

This chain links TRBV15 with TRBJ2-2; possible D gene TRBD1, 5 bases. Trimming left V 0 bases short and J 0 bases short, with 17 bases between. Germline V lookup: CDR1 LNHNV, CDR2 YYDKDF (reference sequence). This CDR3 is built from 19 residues. CDR3 bases: TGTGCCACCAGCAGAGATGAAAGCCCTGGACATCCGAACACCGGGGAGCTGTTTTTT. Translation gives CATSRDESPGHPNTGELFF.

The chain has TRBV6-2 or TRBV6-3 and TRBJ2-7; no firm D call. Germline assignment: CDR1 MNHEY and CDR2 SVGEGT. CDR3 length: 13 residues. Trimming took 2 bases from V and 8 from J, leaving 13 bases between them. Here the CDR3 reads CASSYKDAAQQYF. The CDR3 DNA reads as TGTGCCAGCAGTTACAAAGACGCGGCTCAGCAGTACTTC.

The chain uses TRBV6-2 or TRBV6-3 and TRBJ1-2, with 8 bases fitting TRBD1. V dropped 0 bases and J dropped 2; count of bases not matched to a gene: 5. The CDR3 length is 16 residues. Germline assignment: CDR1 MNHEY and CDR2 SVGEGT. CDR3 sequence (DNA): TGTGCCAGCAGTTACTCGAGACAGGGGAGAAACTATGGCTACACCTTC. It specifies CASSYSRQGRNYGYTF.

The V gene is TRBV28, the J gene TRBJ2-1, with D maybe TRBD1 (5 bases). V was shortened by 2 bases and J by 1 base, with 12 bases between the two germline ends. This CDR3 contains 16 residues. The germline gives CDR1 MDHEN, CDR2 SYDVKM. The CDR3 loop is CASSLPGQGSYNEQFF. CDR3 coding DNA: TGTGCCAGCAGTTTACCGGGCCAGGGATCCTACAATGAGCAGTTCTTC.